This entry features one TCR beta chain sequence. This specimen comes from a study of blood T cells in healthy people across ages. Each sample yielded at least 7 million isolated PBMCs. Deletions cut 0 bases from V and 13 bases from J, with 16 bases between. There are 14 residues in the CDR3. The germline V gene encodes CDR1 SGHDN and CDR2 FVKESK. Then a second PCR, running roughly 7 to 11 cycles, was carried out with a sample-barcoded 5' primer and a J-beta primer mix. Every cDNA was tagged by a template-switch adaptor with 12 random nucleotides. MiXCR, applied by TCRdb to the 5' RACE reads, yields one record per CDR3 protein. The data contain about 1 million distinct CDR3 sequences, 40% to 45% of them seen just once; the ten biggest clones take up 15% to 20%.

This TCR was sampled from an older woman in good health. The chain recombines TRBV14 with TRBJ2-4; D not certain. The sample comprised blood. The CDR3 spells CASSQEGWGSEQYF. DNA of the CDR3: TGTGCCAGCAGCCAAGAAGGGTGGGGTTCGGAGCAGTACTTC. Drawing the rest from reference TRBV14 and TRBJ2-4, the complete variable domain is EAGVTQFPSHSVIEKGQTVTLRCDPISGHDNLYWYRRVMGKEIKFLLHFVKESKQDESGMPNNRFLAERTGGTYSTLKVQPAELEDSGVYFCASSQEGWGSEQYFGAGTRLSVL.